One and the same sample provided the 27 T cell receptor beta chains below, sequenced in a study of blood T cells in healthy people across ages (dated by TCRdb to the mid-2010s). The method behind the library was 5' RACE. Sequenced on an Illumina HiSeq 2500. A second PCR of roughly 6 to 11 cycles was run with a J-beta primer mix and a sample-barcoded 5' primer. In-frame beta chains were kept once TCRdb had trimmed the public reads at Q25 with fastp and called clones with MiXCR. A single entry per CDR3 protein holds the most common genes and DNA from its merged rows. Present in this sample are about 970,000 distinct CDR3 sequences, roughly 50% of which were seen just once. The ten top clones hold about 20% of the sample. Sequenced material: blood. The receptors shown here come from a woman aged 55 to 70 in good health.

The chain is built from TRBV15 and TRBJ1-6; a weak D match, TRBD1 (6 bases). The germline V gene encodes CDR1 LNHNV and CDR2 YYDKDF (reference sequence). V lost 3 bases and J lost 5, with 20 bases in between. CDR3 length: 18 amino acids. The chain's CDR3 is CATSRPRGNRANNSPLHF. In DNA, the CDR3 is TGTGCCACCAGCAGGCCCCGGGGGAACAGGGCGAATAATTCACCCCTCCACTTT.

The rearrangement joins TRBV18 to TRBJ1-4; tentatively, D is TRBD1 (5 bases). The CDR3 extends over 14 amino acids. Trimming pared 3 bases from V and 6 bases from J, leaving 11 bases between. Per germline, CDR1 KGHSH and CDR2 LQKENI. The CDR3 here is CASSPQGRDEKLFF. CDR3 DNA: TGTGCCAGCTCACCTCAGGGAAGGGATGAAAAACTGTTTTTT.

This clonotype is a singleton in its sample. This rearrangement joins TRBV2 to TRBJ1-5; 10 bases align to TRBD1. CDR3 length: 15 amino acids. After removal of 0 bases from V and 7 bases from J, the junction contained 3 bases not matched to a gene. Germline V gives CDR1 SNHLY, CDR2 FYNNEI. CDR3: CASSEARTGGQPQHF. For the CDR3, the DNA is TGTGCCAGCAGTGAAGCGAGGACAGGGGGACAGCCCCAGCATTTT.

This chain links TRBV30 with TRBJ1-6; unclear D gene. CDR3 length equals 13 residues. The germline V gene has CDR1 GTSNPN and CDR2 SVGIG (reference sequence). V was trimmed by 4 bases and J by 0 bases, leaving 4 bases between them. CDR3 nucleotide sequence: TGTGCCTGGACAGTCTCCTATAATTCACCCCTCCACTTT. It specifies CAWTVSYNSPLHF.

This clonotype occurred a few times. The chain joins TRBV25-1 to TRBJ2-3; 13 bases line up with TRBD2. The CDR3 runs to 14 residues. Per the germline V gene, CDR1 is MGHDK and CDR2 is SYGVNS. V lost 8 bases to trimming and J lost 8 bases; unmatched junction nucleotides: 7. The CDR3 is CASGLAGVMGTQYF. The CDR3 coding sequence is TGTGCCAGCGGACTAGCGGGAGTCATGGGTACGCAGTATTTT.

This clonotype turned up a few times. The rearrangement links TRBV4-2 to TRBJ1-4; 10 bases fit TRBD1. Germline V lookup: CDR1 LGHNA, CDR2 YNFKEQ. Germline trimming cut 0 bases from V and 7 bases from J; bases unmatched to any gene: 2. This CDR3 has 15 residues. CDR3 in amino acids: CASSQDDRGPEKLFF. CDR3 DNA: TGTGCCAGCAGCCAAGATGACAGGGGGCCTGAAAAACTGTTTTTT.

CDR3 DNA: TGTGCCAGCAAGGGGCGGAATGAGCAGTTCTTC. Protein sequence: CASKGRNEQFF. The chain combines TRBV6-5 with TRBJ2-1, with D possibly matching TRBD1 (5 bases). The V end lost 7 bases, the J end lost 7 bases, and 8 bases lay between the germline ends. The CDR3 is made up of 11 amino acids. From germline, CDR1 is MNHEY and CDR2 SVGAGI.

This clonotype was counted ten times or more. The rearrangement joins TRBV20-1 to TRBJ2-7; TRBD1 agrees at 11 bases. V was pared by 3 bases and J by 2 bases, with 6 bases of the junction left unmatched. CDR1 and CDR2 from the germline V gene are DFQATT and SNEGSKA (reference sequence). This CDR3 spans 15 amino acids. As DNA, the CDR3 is TGCAGTGCTAGTGACCGGGACAGGGGGACCTACGAGCAGTACTTC. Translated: CSASDRDRGTYEQYF.

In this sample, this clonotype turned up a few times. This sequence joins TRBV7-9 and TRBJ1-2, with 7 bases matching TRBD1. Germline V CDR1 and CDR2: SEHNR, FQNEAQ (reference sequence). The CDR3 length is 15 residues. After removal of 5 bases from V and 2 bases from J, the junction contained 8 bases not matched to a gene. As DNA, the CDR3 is TGTGCCAGCAGCGGTCCGGGACAGCGAAACTATGGCTACACCTTC. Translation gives CASSGPGQRNYGYTF. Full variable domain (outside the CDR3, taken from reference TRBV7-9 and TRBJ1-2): DTGVSQNPRHKITKRGQNVTFRCDPISEHNRLYWYRQTLGQGPEFLTYFQNEAQLEKSRLLSDRFSAERPKGSFSTLEIQRTEQGDSAMYLCASSGPGQRNYGYTFGSGTRLTVV.

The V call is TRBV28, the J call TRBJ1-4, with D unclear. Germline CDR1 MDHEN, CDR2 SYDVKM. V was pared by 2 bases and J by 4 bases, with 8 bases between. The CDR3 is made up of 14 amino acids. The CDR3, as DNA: TGTGCCAGCAGTTTAGGCCGGATTAATGAAAAACTGTTTTTT. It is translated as CASSLGRINEKLFF.

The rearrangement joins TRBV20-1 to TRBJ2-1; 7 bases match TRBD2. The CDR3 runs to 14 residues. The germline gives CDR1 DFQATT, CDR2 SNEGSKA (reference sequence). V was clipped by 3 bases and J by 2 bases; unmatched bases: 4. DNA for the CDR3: TGCAGTGCTAGTCTGGGGAGGGCCTACAATGAGCAGTTCTTC. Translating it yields CSASLGRAYNEQFF.

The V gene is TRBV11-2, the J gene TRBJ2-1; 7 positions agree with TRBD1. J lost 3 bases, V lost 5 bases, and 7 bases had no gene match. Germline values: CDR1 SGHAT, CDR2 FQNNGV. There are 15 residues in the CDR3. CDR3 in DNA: TGTGCCAGCAGCCCCAGACAGGGAAACTACAATGAGCAGTTCTTC. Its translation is CASSPRQGNYNEQFF.

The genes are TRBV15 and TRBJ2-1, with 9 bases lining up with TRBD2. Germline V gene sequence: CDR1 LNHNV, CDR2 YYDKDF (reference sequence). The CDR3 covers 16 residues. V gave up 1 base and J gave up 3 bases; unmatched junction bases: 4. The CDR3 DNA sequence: TGTGCCACCAGCAGAGGCCTAGCGGGAAACTACAATGAGCAGTTCTTC. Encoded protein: CATSRGLAGNYNEQFF.

CDR3 in amino acids: CSAGRVAYGYTF. The CDR3, as DNA: TGCAGTGCGGGCAGGGTGGCCTATGGCTACACCTTC. J is TRBJ1-2 and V is TRBV20-1, with a weak D call TRBD1 (5 bases). V lost 6 bases and J 4 bases, leaving 12 bases between the germline ends. Germline V CDR1 and CDR2: DFQATT, SNEGSKA (reference sequence). This CDR3 contains 12 residues.

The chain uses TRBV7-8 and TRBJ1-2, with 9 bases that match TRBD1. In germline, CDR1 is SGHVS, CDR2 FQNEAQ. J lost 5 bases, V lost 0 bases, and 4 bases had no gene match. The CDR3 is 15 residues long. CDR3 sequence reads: CASSLATGGVYGYTF. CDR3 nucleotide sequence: TGTGCCAGCAGCTTAGCAACAGGGGGCGTGTATGGCTACACCTTC. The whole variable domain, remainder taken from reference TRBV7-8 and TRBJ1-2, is GAGVSQSPRYKVAKRGQDVALRCDPISGHVSLFWYQQALGQGPEFLTYFQNEAQLDKSGLPSDRFFAERPEGSVSTLKIQRTQQEDSAVYLCASSLATGGVYGYTFGSGTRLTVV.

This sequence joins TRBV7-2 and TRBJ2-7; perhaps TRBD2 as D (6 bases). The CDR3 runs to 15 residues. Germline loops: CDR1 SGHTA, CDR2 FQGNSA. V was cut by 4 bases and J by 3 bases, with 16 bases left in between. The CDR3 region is CASSYGVTGVYEQYF. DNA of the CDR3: TGTGCCAGCAGCTATGGTGTTACGGGGGTCTACGAGCAGTACTTC.

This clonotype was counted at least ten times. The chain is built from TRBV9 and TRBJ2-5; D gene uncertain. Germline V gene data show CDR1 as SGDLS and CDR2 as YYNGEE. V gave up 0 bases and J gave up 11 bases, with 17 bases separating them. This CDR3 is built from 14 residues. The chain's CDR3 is CASSVGGLNNEQYF. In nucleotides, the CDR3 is TGTGCCAGCAGCGTAGGCGGCTTAAACAATGAGCAGTACTTC.

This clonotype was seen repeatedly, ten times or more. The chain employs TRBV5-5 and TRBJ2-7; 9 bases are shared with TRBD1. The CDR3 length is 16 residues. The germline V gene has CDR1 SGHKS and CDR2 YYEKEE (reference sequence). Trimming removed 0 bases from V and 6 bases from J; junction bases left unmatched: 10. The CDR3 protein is CASSLDARDRVSEQYF. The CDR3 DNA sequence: TGTGCCAGCAGCTTGGACGCCCGGGACAGGGTCTCCGAGCAGTACTTC.

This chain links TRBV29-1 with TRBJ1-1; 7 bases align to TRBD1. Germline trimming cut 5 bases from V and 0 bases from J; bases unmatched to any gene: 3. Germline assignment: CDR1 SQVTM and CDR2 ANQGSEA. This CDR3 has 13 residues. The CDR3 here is CSVHRGLNTEAFF. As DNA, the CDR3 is TGCAGCGTTCACAGGGGATTGAACACTGAAGCTTTCTTT.

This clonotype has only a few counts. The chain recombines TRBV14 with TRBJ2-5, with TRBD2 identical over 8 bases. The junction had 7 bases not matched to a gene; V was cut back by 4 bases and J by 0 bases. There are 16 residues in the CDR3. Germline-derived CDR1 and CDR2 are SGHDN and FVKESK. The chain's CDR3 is CASSRFGSGNQETQYF. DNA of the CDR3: TGTGCCAGCAGCCGTTTTGGTAGCGGGAACCAAGAGACCCAGTACTTC.

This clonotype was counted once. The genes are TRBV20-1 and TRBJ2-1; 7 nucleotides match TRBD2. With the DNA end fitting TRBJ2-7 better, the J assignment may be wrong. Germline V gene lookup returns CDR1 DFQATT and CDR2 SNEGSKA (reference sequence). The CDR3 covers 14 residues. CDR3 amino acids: CSAIADREDNEQYF. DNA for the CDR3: TGCAGTGCTATAGCCGATCGGGAGGACAATGAGCAGTACTTC.

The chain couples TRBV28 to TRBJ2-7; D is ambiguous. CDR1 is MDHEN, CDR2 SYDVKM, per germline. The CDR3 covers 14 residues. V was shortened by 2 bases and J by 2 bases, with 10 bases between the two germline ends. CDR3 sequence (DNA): TGTGCCAGCAGTTTAAACCATCCCCCCTACGAGCAGTACTTC. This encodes CASSLNHPPYEQYF.

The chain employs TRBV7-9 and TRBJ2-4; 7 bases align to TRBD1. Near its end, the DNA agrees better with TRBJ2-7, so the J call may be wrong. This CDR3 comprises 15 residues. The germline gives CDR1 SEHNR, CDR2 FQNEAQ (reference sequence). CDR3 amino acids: CASSLARQGFDEQYF. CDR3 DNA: TGTGCCAGCAGCTTAGCCCGACAGGGCTTCGACGAGCAGTACTTC.

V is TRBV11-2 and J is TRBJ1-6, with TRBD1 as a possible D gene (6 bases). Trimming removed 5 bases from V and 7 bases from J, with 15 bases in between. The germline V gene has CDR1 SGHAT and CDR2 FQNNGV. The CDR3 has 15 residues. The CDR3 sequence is CASSPRGGSNSPLHF. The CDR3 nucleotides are TGTGCCAGCAGCCCCCGCGGGGGCTCCAATTCACCCCTCCACTTT.

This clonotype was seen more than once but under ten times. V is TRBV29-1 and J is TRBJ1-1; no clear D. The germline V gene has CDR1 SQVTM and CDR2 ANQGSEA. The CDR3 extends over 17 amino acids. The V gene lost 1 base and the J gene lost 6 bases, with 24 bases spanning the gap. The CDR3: CSVEGLGGMGEIAEAFF. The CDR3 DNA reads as TGCAGCGTTGAAGGTCTGGGAGGTATGGGTGAGATCGCTGAAGCTTTCTTT.

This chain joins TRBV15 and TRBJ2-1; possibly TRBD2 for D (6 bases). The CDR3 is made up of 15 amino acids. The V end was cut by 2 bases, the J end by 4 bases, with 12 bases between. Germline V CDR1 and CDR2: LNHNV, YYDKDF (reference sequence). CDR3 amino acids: CATSRPGLDYNEQFF. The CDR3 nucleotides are TGTGCCACCAGCAGACCGGGACTGGATTACAATGAGCAGTTCTTC.

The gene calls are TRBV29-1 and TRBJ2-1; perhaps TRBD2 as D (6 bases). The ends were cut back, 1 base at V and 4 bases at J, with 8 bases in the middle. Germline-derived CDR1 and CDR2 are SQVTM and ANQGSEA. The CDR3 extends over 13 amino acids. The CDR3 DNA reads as TGCAGCGTTGAAGTAGCGGCTTACAATGAGCAGTTCTTC. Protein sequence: CSVEVAAYNEQFF.